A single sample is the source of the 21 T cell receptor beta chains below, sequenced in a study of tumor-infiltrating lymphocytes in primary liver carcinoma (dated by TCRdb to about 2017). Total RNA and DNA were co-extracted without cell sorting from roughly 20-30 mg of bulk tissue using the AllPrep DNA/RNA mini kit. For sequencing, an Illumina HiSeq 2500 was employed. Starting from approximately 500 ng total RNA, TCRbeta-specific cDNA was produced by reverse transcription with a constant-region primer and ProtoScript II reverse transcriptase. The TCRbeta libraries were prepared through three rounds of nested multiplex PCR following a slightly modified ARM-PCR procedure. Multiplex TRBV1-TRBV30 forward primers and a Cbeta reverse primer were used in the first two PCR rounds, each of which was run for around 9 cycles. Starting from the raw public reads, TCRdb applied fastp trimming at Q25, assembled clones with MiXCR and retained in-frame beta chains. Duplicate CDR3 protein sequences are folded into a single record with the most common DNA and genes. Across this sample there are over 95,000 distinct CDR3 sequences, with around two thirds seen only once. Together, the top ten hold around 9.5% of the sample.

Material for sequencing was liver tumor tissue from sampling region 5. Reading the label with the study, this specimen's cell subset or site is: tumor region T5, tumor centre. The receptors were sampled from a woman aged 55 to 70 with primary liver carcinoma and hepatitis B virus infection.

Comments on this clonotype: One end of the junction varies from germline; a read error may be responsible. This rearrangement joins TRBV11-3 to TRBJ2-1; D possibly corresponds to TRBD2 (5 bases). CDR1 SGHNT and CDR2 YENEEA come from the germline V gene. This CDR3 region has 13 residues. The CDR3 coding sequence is TGTGCCAGCAGTTTAGAGGAGGTAGATGAGCAGTTCTTC. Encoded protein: CASSLEEVDEQFF.

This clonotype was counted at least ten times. The CDR3 protein is CAIRGTSTNTEAFF. The CDR3 nucleotides read TGTGCCATCAGGGGGACCTCTACGAACACTGAAGCTTTCTTT. The rearrangement links TRBV10-3 to TRBJ1-1; tentatively, D is TRBD1 (5 bases). V was cut by 6 bases and J by 1 base, with 12 bases left in between. CDR1 ENHRY and CDR2 SYGVKD come from the germline V gene. The CDR3 has 14 residues.

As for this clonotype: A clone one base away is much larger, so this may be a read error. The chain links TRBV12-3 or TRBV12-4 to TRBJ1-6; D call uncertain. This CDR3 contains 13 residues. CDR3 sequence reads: CASSLVWDSPIHF. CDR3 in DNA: TGTGCCAGCAGTTTAGTTTGGGATTCACCCATCCACTTT.

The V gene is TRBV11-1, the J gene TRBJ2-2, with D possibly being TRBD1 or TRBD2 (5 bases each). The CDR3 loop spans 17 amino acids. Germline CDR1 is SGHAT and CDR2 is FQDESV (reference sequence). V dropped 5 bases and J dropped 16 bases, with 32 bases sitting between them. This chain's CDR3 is CASSARSFLVNTGDPFF. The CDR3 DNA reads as TGTGCCAGCAGCGCTCGGTCATTCCTAGTTAACACCGGGGACCCGTTTTTT.

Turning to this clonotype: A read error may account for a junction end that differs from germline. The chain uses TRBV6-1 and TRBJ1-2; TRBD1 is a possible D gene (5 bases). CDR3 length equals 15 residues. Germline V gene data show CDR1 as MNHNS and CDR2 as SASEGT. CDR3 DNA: TGTGCCACCAGTGGAGCTCCGACAGCTAACTATGGCTACACCTTC. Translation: CATSGAPTANYGYTF.

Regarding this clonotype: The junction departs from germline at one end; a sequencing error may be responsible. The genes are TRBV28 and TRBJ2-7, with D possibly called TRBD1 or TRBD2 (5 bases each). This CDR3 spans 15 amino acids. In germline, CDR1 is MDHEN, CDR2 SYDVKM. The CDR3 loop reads CASSSDWQGSYKQYF. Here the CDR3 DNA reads TGTGCCAGCAGTTCGGACTGGCAGGGCTCCTACAAGCAGTACTTC.

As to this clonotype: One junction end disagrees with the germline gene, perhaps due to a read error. The CDR3 loop reads CSARAGTTNTWELFF. The CDR3 coding sequence is TGCAGCGCCCGTGCCGGAACAACGAACACCTGGGAGCTGTTTTTT. V is TRBV29-1 and J is TRBJ2-2; D is ambiguous. Germline assignment: CDR1 SQVTM and CDR2 ANQGSEA. This CDR3 has 15 amino acids.

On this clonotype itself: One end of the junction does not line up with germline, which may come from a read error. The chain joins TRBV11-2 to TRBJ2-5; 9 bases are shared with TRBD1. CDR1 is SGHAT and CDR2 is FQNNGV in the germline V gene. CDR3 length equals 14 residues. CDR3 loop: CASSWRQGEWTQYF. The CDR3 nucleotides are TGCGCCAGCAGTTGGAGACAGGGGGAATGGACCCAGTACTTC.

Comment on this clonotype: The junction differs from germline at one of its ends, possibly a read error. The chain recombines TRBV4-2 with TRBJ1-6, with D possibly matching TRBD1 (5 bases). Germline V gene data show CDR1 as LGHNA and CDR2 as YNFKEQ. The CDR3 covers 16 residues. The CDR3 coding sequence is TGTGCCGGCAGCCAAGACCCTGGACACGGGAATTCACCCCTCCACTTT. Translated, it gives CAGSQDPGHGNSPLHF.

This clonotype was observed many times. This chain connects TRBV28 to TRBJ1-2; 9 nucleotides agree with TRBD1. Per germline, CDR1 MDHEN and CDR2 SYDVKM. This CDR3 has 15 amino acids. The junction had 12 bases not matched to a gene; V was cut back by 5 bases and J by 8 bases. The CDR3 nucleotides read TGTGCCAGCAGTCTACTGACAGGGGGAAGTCGAGGCTACACCTTC. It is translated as CASSLLTGGSRGYTF.

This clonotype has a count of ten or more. The CDR3 protein is CASSLGTGNQPQHF. The CDR3 bases are TGTGCCAGCAGCCTTGGGACGGGAAATCAGCCCCAGCATTTT. The rearrangement links TRBV5-8 to TRBJ1-5; D possibly corresponds to TRBD1 (5 bases). This CDR3 region has 14 residues. The V gene lost 4 bases and the J gene lost 4 bases, with 12 bases spanning the gap. Germline CDR1 and CDR2: SGHTS and YDEGEE. The complete variable domain, with remaining parts taken from reference TRBV5-8 and TRBJ1-5, reads EAGVTQSPTHLIKTRGQQATLRCSPISGHTSVYWYQQALGLGLQFLLWYDEGEERNRGNFPPRFSGRQFPNYSSELNVNALELEDSALYLCASSLGTGNQPQHFGDGTRLSIL.

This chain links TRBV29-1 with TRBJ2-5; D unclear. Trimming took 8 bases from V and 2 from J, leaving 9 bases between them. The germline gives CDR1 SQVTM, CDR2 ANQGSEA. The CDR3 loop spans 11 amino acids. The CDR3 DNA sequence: TGCAGCATACGTTCTCAAGAGACCCAGTACTTC. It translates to CSIRSQETQYF. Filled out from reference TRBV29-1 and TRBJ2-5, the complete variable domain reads SAVISQKPSRDICQRGTSLTIQCQVDSQVTMMFWYRQQPGQSLTLIATANQGSEATYESGFVIDKFPISRPNLTFSTLTVSNMSPEDSSIYLCSIRSQETQYFGPGTRLLVL.

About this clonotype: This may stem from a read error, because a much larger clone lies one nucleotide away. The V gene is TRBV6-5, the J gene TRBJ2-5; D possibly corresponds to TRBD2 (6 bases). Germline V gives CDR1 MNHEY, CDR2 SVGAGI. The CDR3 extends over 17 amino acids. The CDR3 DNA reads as TGTGCCAGCAGTCCGGAAGTACTAGACTCGCGTGGGGGGACCCGGTACTTC. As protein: CASSPEVLDSRGGTRYF.

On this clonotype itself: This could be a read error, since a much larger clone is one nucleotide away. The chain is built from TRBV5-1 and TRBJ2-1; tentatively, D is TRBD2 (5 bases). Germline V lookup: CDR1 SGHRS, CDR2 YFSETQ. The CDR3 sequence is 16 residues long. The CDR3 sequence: CASSPFSRDGYIEQFF. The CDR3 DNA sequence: TGCGCCAGCAGCCCTTTCTCCCGGGATGGGTACATTGAGCAGTTCTTC.

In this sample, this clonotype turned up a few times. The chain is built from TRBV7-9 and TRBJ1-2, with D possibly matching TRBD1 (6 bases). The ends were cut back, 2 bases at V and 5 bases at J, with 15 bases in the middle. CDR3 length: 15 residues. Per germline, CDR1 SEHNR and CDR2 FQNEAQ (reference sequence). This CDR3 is CASSLNKNRAYGYTF. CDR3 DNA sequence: TGTGCCAGCAGCTTAAATAAGAACAGGGCGTATGGCTACACCTTC.

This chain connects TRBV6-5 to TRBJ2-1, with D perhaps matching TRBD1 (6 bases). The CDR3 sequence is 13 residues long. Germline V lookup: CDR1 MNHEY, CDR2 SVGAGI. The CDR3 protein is CVGNSLRGNEQFF. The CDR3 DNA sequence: TGTGTCGGCAACTCCCTTAGGGGGAATGAGCAGTTCTTC.

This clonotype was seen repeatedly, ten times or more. The CDR3 DNA follows: TGCGCCAGCAGCTTGGGGACAACTCAAGGGAATCAGCCCCAGCATTTT. Its protein product is CASSLGTTQGNQPQHF. V is TRBV5-1 and J is TRBJ1-5; possible D gene TRBD1, 5 bases. Germline CDR1 SGHRS, CDR2 YFSETQ. V gave up 0 bases and J gave up 4 bases, with 14 bases separating them. The CDR3 sequence is 16 residues long.

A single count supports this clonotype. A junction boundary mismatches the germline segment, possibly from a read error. The CDR3 nucleotides read TGTGCTAGCAATTACGGGAGCTATAATTCACCCCTCCACTTT. Residues: CASNYGSYNSPLHF. This chain links TRBV6-5 with TRBJ1-6; the D is unclear. The CDR3 totals 14 residues. CDR1 and CDR2 from the germline V gene are MNHEY and SVGAGI.

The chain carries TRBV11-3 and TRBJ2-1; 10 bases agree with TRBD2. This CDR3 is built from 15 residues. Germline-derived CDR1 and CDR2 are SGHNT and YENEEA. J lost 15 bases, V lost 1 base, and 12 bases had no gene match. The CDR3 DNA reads TGTGCCAGCAGCTTAGGCCTAGCGGGAGATAAGAAGCGGTTCTTC. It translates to CASSLGLAGDKKRFF.

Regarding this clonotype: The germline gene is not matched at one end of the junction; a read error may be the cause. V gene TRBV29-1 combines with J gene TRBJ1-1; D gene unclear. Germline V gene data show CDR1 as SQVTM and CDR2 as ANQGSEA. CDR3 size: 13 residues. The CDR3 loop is CSVAGLAATEAVF. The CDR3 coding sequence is TGCAGCGTTGCGGGCCTAGCGGCCACTGAAGCTGTCTTT.

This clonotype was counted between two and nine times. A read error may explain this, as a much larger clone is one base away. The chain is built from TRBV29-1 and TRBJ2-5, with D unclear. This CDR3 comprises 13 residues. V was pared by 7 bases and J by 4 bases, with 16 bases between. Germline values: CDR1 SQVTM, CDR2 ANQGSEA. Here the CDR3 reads CSESGTVGETQYF. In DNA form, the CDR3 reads TGCAGCGAGTCAGGAACCGTCGGAGAGACCCAGTACTTC.